This paragraph covers one T cell receptor beta chain sequence. In germline, CDR1 is SGHDN, CDR2 FVKESK. The CDR3 consists of 15 residues. Trimming stripped 1 base from V and 2 bases from J, with 12 bases between. TCRdb fed the RT-PCR reads into MiXCR, producing one record per CDR3 protein. The sample consists of fewer than 800,000 distinct CDR3 sequences, approximately 14% of them appearing once. Sequences were obtained from memory CD4+ T cells from blood. The chain links TRBV14 to TRBJ2-7; unclear D gene. This TCR was recovered from a female donor in good health, serving as a healthy control. CDR3 amino acids: CASSQGLPGPYEQYF. The CDR3, as DNA: TGTGCCAGCAGCCAAGGACTCCCGGGTCCCTACGAGCAGTACTTC.